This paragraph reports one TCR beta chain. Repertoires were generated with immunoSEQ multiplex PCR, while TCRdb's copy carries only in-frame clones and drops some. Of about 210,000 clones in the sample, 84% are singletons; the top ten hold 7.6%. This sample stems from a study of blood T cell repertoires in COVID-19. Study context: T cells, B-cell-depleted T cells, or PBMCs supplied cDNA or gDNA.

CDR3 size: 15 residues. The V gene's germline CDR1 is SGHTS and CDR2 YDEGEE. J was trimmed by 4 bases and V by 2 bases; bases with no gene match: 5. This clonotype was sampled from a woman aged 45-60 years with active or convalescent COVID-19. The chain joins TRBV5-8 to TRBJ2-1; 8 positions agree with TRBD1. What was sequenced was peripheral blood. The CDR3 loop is CASSFDRGYYNEQFF. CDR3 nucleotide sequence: TGTGCCAGCAGCTTCGACAGGGGTTATTACAATGAGCAGTTCTTC.